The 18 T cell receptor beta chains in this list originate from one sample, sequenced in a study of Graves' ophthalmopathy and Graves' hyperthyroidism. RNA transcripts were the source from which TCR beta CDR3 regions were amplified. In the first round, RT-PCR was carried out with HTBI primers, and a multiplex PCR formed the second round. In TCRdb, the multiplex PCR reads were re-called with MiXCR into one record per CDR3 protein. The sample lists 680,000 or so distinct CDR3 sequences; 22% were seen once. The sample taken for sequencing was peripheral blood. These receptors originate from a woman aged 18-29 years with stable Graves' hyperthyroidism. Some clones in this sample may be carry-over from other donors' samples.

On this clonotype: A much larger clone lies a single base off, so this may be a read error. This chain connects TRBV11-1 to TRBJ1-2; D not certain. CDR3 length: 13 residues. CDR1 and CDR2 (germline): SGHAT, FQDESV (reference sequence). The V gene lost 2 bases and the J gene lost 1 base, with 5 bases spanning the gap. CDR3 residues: CASSLKLNYGYTF. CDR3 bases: TGTGCCAGCAGCTTAAAGCTTAACTATGGCTACACCTTC.

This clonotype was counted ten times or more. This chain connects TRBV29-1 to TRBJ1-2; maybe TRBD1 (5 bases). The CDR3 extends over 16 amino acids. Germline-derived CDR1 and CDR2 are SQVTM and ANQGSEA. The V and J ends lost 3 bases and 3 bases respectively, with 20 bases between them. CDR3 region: CSVDGPSEGHYYGYTF. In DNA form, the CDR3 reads TGCAGCGTTGATGGTCCCTCAGAGGGGCACTACTATGGCTACACCTTC.

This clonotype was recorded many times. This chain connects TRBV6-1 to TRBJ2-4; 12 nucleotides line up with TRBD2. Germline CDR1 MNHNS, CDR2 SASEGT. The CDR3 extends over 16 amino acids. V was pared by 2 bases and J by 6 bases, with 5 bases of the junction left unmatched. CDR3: CASSEPSGRAGNIQYF. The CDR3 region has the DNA TGTGCCAGCAGTGAACCTAGCGGGAGGGCTGGAAACATTCAGTACTTC.

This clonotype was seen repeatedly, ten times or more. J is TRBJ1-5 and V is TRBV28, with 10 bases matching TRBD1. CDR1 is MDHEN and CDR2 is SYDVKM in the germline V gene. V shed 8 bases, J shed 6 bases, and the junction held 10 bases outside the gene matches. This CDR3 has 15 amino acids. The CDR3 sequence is CASDRGPGGGQPQHF. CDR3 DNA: TGTGCCAGCGACAGGGGGCCAGGAGGTGGTCAGCCCCAGCATTTT.

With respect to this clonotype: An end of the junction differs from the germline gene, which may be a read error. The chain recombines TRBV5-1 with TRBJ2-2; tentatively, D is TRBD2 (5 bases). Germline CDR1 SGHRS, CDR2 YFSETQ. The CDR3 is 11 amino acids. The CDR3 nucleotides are TGCGCCCGCAGAGGGACCGGGGAGCTGTTTTTT. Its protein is CARRGTGELFF.

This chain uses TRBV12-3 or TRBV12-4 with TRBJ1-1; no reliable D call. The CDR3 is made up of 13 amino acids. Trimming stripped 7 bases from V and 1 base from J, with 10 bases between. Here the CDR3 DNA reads TGTGCCAGCACCCTGACACAGAACACTGAAGCTTTCTTT. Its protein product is CASTLTQNTEAFF.

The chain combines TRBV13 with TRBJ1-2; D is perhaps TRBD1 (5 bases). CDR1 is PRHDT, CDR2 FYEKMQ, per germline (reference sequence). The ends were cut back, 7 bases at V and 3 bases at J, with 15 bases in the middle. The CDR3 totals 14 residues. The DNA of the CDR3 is TGTGCCAGCACCGGCGGGGGGAAGTACTATGGCTACACCTTC. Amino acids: CASTGGGKYYGYTF.

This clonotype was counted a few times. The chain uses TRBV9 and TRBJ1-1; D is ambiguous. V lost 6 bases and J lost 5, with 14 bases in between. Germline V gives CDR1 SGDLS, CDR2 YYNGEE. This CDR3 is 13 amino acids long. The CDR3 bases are TGTGCCAGCACCCCGGGATTAGGGACTGAAGCTTTCTTT. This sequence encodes CASTPGLGTEAFF.

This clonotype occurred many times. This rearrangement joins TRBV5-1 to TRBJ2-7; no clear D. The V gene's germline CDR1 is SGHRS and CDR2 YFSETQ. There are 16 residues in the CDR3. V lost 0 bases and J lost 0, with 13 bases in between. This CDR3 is CASSLASGSPSYEQYF. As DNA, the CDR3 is TGCGCCAGCAGCTTGGCATCTGGGTCTCCCTCCTACGAGCAGTACTTC.

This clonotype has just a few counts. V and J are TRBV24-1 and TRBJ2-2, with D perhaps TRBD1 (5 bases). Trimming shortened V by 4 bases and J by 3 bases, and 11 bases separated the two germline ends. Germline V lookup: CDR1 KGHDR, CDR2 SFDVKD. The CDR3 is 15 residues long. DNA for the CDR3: TGTGCCACCAGTGAATTGGGGCGCGACACCGGGGAGCTGTTTTTT. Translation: CATSELGRDTGELFF.

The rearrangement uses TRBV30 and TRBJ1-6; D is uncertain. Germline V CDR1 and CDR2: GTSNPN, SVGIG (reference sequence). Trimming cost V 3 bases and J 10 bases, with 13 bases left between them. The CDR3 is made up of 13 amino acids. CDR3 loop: CAWRVTVGSPLHF. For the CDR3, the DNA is TGTGCCTGGAGGGTTACAGTAGGCTCACCCCTCCACTTT.

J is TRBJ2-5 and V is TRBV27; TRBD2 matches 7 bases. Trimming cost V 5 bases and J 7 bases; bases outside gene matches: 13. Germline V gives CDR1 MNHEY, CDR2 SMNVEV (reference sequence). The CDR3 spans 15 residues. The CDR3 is CASSLRGESWGTQYF. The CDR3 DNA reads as TGTGCCAGCAGTCTCCGGGGGGAGTCCTGGGGGACCCAGTACTTC.

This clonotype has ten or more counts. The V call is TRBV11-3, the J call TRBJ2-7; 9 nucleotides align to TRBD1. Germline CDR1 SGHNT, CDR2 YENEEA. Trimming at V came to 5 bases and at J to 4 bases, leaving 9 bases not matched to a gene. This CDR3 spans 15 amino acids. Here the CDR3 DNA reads TGTGCCAGCAGCCCAGGTCCACAGGGGGCATACGAGCAGTACTTC. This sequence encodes CASSPGPQGAYEQYF.

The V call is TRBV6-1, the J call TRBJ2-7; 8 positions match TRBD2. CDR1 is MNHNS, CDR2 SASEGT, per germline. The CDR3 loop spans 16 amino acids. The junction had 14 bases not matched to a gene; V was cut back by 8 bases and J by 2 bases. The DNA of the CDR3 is TGTGCCAGCCACTTCACGGCTACGGGGGGGGCCTACGAGCAGTACTTC. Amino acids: CASHFTATGGAYEQYF.

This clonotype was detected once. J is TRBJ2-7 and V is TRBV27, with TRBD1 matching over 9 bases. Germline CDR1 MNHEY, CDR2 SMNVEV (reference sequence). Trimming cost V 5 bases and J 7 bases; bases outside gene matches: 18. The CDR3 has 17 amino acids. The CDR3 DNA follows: TGTGCCAGCAGTAGGGGGGAGGGGACAGGGCCTTTTTTGGAGCAGTACTTC. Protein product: CASSRGEGTGPFLEQYF.

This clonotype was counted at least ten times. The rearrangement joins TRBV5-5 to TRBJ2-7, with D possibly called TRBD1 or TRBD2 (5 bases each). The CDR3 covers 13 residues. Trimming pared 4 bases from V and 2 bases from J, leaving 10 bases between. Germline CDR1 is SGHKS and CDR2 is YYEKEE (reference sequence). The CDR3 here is CASSPGDPYEQYF. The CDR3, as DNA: TGTGCCAGCAGCCCCGGGGACCCCTACGAGCAGTACTTC. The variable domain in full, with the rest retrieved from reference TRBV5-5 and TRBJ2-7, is DAGVTQSPTHLIKTRGQQVTLRCSPISGHKSVSWYQQVLGQGPQFIFQYYEKEERGRGNFPDRFSARQFPNYSSELNVNALLLGDSALYLCASSPGDPYEQYFGPGTRLTVT.

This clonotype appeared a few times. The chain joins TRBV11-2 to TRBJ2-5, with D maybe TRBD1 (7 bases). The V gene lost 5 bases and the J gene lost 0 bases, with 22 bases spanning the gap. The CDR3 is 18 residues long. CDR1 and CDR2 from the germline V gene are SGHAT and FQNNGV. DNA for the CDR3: TGTGCCAGCAGCCCTGGAGGGCTTCGGGACAGATACCAAGAGACCCAGTACTTC. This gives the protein CASSPGGLRDRYQETQYF. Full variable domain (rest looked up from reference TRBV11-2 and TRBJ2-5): EAGVAQSPRYKIIEKRQSVAFWCNPISGHATLYWYQQILGQGPKLLIQFQNNGVVDDSQLPKDRFSAERLKGVDSTLKIQPAKLEDSAVYLCASSPGGLRDRYQETQYFGPGTRLLVL.

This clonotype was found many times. This CDR3 reads CASSQDWVGYTF. CDR3 coding DNA: TGTGCCAGCAGCCAAGATTGGGTTGGCTACACCTTC. The V and J genes are TRBV14 and TRBJ1-2; D is uncertain. The germline V gene has CDR1 SGHDN and CDR2 FVKESK. There are 12 residues in the CDR3. Trimming cost V 0 bases and J 7 bases, with 6 bases left between them.